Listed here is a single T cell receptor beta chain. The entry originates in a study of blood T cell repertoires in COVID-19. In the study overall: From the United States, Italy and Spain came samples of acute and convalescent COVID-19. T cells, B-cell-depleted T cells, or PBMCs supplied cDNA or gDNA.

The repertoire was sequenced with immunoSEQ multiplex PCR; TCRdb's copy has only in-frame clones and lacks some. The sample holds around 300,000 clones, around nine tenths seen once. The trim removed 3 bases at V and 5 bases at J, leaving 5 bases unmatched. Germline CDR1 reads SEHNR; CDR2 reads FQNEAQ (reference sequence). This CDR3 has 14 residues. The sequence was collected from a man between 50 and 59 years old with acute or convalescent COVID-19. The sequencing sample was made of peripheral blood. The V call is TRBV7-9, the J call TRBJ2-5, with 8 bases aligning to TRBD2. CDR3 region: CASSFASGGETQYF. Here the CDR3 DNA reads TGTGCCAGCAGCTTTGCCAGCGGGGGCGAGACCCAGTACTTC.